The entry that follows covers one TCR beta chain sequence. The antigen is unknown. The CDR3 runs 13 residues. Trimming at V came to 6 bases and at J to 4 bases, leaving 3 bases not matched to a gene. Germline-derived CDR1 and CDR2 are SEHNR and FQNEAQ (reference sequence). This entry belongs to a study of cytomegalovirus exposure and HLA in healthy donors. In the PCR, 60 Vbeta and 13 Jbeta primers were used. TCRdb keeps only in-frame clones here, not all; method: immunoSEQ multiplex PCR. The sample shows about 130,000 clones, around 77% of them seen only once. The study's findings and limits: HLA alleles showed associations with about 15,000 TCR beta sequences in a later analysis, at a 0.05 false discovery rate. Across all donors, roughly uniform sequencing depth was an assumption of the presence/absence analyses.

This clonotype was obtained from a woman in her forties in good health and CMV-seropositive. Material: PBMCs. The V gene is TRBV7-9, the J gene TRBJ2-3; 8 bases agree with TRBD2. In DNA form, the CDR3 reads TGTGCCAGCAGACGGACTAGCCCAGATACGCAGTATTTT. It codes for CASRRTSPDTQYF.